This T cell receptor beta chain came from a study of blood T cell repertoires in COVID-19. The table came from immunoSEQ multiplex PCR; TCRdb's copy has only in-frame clones and leaves some out. The sample includes hundreds of thousands of clones, approximately 89% of them seen just once. Germline loops: CDR1 SNHLY, CDR2 FYNNEI. V lost 4 bases and J lost 2, with 11 bases in between. This CDR3 contains 14 residues. Sample: peripheral blood. The V call is TRBV2, the J call TRBJ1-2; tentative D call: TRBD1 (5 bases). The receptor was derived from a woman under 40 with COVID-19, enrolled during active disease. Here the CDR3 DNA reads TGTGCCAGCAGTGTTGAGGGGAGGAACTATGGCTACACCTTC. Translation gives CASSVEGRNYGYTF.